This T cell receptor (beta chain) comes out of a study of shared clonotypes between healthy human individuals. Study-level findings and limits: Naive subsets, compared against memory subsets, generally had larger estimated richness values.

This clone was seen a few times. Its antigen remains unknown. Cells designated naive CD8 were CD45RO-negative and were positively selected for CCR7, with terminally differentiated effector memory CD45RA+ cells excluded. Once extracted for a subset, genomic DNA was divided evenly among several immunoSEQ plates. Roughly 33,000 T cell genomes, or 200 to 250 ng DNA, went into the sorted-subset replicate PCRs. Original analysis: Filtering differed since immunoSEQ provided only junctions, with no quality scores. Generated by immunoSEQ multiplex PCR, the TCRdb table keeps only in-frame clones and is missing some. Clone size and V and J calls were adopted from that table, with D and trimming inferred from the DNA. This sample yields 1.5 million to 2.5 million clones, of which about 95% are seen a single time; less than 1.5% belongs to the top ten. Sequencing was carried out using naive CD8+ T cells sorted from blood. The origin of this receptor is a man aged 18 to 30 in good health.

The CDR3 DNA reads as TGTGCCAGTAGTGAGACGCCCCTAAGCTCCTATAATTCACCCCTCCACTTT. Protein product: CASSETPLSSYNSPLHF. This rearrangement joins TRBV19 to TRBJ1-6; D unresolved. V gave up 5 bases and J gave up 0 bases, with 14 bases separating them. The CDR3 spans 17 residues. Germline V gene data show CDR1 as LNHDA and CDR2 as SQIVND (reference sequence).